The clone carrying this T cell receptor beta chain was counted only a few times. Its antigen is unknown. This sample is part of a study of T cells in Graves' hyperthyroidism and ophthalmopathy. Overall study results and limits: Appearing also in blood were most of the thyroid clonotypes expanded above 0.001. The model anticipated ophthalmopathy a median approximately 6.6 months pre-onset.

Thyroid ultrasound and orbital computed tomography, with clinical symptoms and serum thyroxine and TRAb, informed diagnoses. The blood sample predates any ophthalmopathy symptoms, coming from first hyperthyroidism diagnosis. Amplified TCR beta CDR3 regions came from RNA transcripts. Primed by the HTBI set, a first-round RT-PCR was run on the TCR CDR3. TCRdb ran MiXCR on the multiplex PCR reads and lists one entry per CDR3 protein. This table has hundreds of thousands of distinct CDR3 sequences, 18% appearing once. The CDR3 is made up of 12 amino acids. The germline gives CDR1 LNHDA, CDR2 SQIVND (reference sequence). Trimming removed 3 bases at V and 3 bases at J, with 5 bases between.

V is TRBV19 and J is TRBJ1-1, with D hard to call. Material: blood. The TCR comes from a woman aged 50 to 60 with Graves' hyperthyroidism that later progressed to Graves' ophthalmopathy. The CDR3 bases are TGTGCCAGTAGTATGGTGTACACTGAAGCTTTCTTT. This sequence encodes CASSMVYTEAFF.